This is a list of T cell receptor beta chains from one sample in a study of monozygotic twins with inflammatory bowel disease. TCRdb re-called the 5' RACE reads and gives one entry per CDR3 protein, without DNA. This table lists 110,000 to 150,000 distinct CDR3 sequences. Sequencing was performed on blood. The receptors come from a human donor with ulcerative colitis or Crohn's disease, or a healthy co-twin of an affected twin (not recorded which). Both conserved end residues are part of each CDR3.

j_gene: TRBJ1-2
v_gene: TRBV7-9
CDR3aa: CASSLVVGQGARDGYTF

j_gene: TRBJ2-1
v_gene: TRBV2
CDR3aa: CASSVLAGPYNEQFF

j_gene: TRBJ2-1
v_gene: TRBV4-2
CDR3aa: CASSQDPDPRVEQFF

j_gene: TRBJ1-5
v_gene: TRBV3-1
CDR3aa: CASSQGALLNQPQHF

j_gene: TRBJ2-7
v_gene: TRBV4-2
CDR3aa: CASSQDFTSGRVYEQYF

j_gene: TRBJ2-5
v_gene: TRBV25-1
CDR3aa: CASSENPSFHRPPRGETQYF

j_gene: TRBJ1-3
v_gene: TRBV5-1
CDR3aa: CASSHFDRGSGNTIYF

j_gene: TRBJ2-2
v_gene: TRBV5-5
CDR3aa: CASSSYGHDTGELFF

j_gene: TRBJ2-2
v_gene: TRBV9
CDR3aa: CASSVTGFSTGELFF

j_gene: TRBJ2-7
v_gene: TRBV28
CDR3aa: CASAIELSSYEQYF

j_gene: TRBJ2-1
v_gene: TRBV7-9
CDR3aa: CASSLLISSYNEQFF

j_gene: TRBJ2-1
v_gene: TRBV9
CDR3aa: CASSVDTSSYNEQFF

j_gene: TRBJ2-3
v_gene: TRBV20-1
CDR3aa: CSASVTASTDTQYF

j_gene: TRBJ2-5
v_gene: TRBV5-1
CDR3aa: CASSRPGQQETQYF

j_gene: TRBJ1-5
v_gene: TRBV19
CDR3aa: CASSTTGLNQPQHF

j_gene: TRBJ1-2
v_gene: TRBV27
CDR3aa: CASSGGQARMDYGYTF

j_gene: TRBJ2-2
v_gene: TRBV24-1
CDR3aa: CATGLDRPNTGELFF

j_gene: TRBJ2-4
v_gene: TRBV7-8
CDR3aa: CASSSKGDAKNIQYF

j_gene: TRBJ2-7
v_gene: TRBV10-3
CDR3aa: CAISATGDPYEQYF

j_gene: TRBJ2-1
v_gene: TRBV15
CDR3aa: CATREGLAGGGSYNEQFF

j_gene: TRBJ2-5
v_gene: TRBV5-1
CDR3aa: CASSLGTVNQETQYF

j_gene: TRBJ2-7
v_gene: TRBV12-3/TRBV12-4
CDR3aa: CASSLGISVYEQYF

j_gene: TRBJ1-6
v_gene: TRBV10-3
CDR3aa: CAISDGTGSYNSPLHF

j_gene: TRBJ1-1
v_gene: TRBV14
CDR3aa: CASSQRHRAGNTEAFF

j_gene: TRBJ2-1
v_gene: TRBV6-6
CDR3aa: CASRRRAIDDEQFF

j_gene: TRBJ2-7
v_gene: TRBV11-2
CDR3aa: CASSDPSYEQYF

j_gene: TRBJ2-7
v_gene: TRBV7-2
CDR3aa: CASSKRASGSHEQYF

j_gene: TRBJ2-7
v_gene: TRBV4-1
CDR3aa: CASGPVGRGRYEQYF

j_gene: TRBJ2-5
v_gene: TRBV18
CDR3aa: CASSRANRGQETQYF

j_gene: TRBJ1-2
v_gene: TRBV7-2
CDR3aa: CASSLVPGGGYGYTF

j_gene: TRBJ1-2
v_gene: TRBV25-1
CDR3aa: CAARTGGAGYTF

j_gene: TRBJ2-3
v_gene: TRBV5-1
CDR3aa: CASSAGQGSGDTQYF

j_gene: TRBJ2-2
v_gene: TRBV25-1
CDR3aa: CASSDSRTYLTGELFF

j_gene: TRBJ1-1
v_gene: TRBV30
CDR3aa: CAWRVSTNTEAFF

j_gene: TRBJ2-5
v_gene: TRBV7-2
CDR3aa: CASSGMGLQETQYF

j_gene: TRBJ2-1
v_gene: TRBV11-3
CDR3aa: CASSQHPARRDEQFF

j_gene: TRBJ2-5
v_gene: TRBV10-3
CDR3aa: CAITIIPIGTETQYF

j_gene: TRBJ2-2
v_gene: TRBV24-1
CDR3aa: CATSALSNTGELFF

j_gene: TRBJ2-1
v_gene: TRBV4-2
CDR3aa: CASSQGVSVYNEQFF

j_gene: TRBJ2-1
v_gene: TRBV5-1
CDR3aa: CASSWTGDEQFF

j_gene: TRBJ2-1
v_gene: TRBV5-1
CDR3aa: CASRAFDNEQFF

j_gene: TRBJ1-6
v_gene: TRBV5-1
CDR3aa: CASSLIGISYNSPLHF

j_gene: TRBJ1-2
v_gene: TRBV3-1
CDR3aa: CASSPSGYGYTF

j_gene: TRBJ2-3
v_gene: TRBV7-2
CDR3aa: CASSSQQGLTDTQYF

j_gene: TRBJ2-5
v_gene: TRBV20-1
CDR3aa: CSATRTSGVETQYF

j_gene: TRBJ2-1
v_gene: TRBV19
CDR3aa: CASSWGRDNEQFF

j_gene: TRBJ2-1
v_gene: TRBV18
CDR3aa: CASSPYGLAGVTNEQFF

j_gene: TRBJ2-7
v_gene: TRBV20-1
CDR3aa: CSARDRQGSREQYF

j_gene: TRBJ2-2
v_gene: TRBV7-3
CDR3aa: CASSWTRDTGELFF

j_gene: TRBJ2-5
v_gene: TRBV5-1
CDR3aa: CASSSPGTGETQYF

j_gene: TRBJ2-2
v_gene: TRBV19
CDR3aa: CASSTQPNTGELFF

j_gene: TRBJ1-1
v_gene: TRBV20-1
CDR3aa: CSARDPGRMNTEAFF

j_gene: TRBJ1-5
v_gene: TRBV27
CDR3aa: CASSRGPSQPQHF